This T cell receptor beta chain was recovered during a study of control samples from healthy donors and cancer patients. Trimming shortened V by 2 bases and J by 2 bases, and 9 bases separated the two germline ends. This CDR3 has 14 amino acids. Germline V CDR1 and CDR2: LNHDA, SQIVND (reference sequence). TCRdb's table, derived via immunoSEQ multiplex PCR, lists solely in-frame clones and lacks some. The repertoire includes 120,000 or so clones, about 95% of them detected once, and approximately 4% sits in the top ten. The sample consisted of blood. V is TRBV19 and J is TRBJ2-5; the D is unclear. This clonotype was obtained from a man aged 25 to 40 in good health. The CDR3 is CASSIYGEQETQYF. The CDR3 DNA follows: TGTGCCAGTAGTATATACGGTGAACAAGAGACCCAGTACTTC.